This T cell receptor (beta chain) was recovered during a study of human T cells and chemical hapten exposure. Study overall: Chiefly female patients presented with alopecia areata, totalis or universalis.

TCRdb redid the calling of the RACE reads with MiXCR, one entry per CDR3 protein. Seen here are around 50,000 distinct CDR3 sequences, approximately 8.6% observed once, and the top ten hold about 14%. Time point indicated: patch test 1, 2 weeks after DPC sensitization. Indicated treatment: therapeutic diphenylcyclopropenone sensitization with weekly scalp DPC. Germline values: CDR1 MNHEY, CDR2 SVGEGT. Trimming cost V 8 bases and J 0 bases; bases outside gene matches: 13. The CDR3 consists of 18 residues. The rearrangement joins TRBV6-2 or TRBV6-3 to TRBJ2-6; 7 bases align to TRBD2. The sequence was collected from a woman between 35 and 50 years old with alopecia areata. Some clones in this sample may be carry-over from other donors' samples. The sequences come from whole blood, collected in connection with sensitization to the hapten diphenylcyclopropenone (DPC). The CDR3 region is CASLRVTSVVSGANVLTF. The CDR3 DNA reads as TGTGCCAGCCTACGTGTCACTAGCGTAGTCTCTGGGGCCAACGTCCTGACTTTC.